What follows are 21 T cell receptor beta chains derived from one specimen sequenced in a study of blood T cell repertoires in COVID-19. Sequenced by immunoSEQ multiplex PCR; TCRdb stores in-frame clones only, minus some. The sample carries almost 250,000 clones, about 89% recorded once. The sample taken for sequencing was PBMCs or T cells enriched from blood (not recorded which). The source is a woman in her 30s who had recovered from COVID-19.

This clone has a single count. DNA of the CDR3: TGTGCCAGTAGTCGACCCGGGACAGGGAATCAAGAGACCCAGTACTTC. This gives the protein CASSRPGTGNQETQYF. The J gene is TRBJ2-5, the V gene TRBV19; 9 bases map to TRBD1. Trimming cost V 5 bases and J 2 bases; bases outside gene matches: 9. Germline assignment: CDR1 LNHDA and CDR2 SQIVND (reference sequence). The CDR3 is 16 residues long.

Written as DNA, the CDR3 is TGTGCCAGCAGCCTCCAGGGGGCGACCGGGGAGCTGTTTTTT. Translated, it gives CASSLQGATGELFF. The V call is TRBV7-2, the J call TRBJ2-2, with TRBD1 matching over 8 bases. The CDR3 has 14 residues. Germline-derived CDR1 and CDR2 are SGHTA and FQGNSA. The trim removed 5 bases at V and 5 bases at J, leaving 4 bases unmatched.

This chain links TRBV9 with TRBJ2-3; TRBD2 agrees at 13 bases. The CDR3 extends over 18 amino acids. Per the germline V gene, CDR1 is SGDLS and CDR2 is YYNGEE. Losses at the gene ends were 1 base for V and 4 bases for J; bases not matched to a gene: 9. This CDR3 reads CASSVNPPTSGRADTQYF. Here the CDR3 DNA reads TGTGCCAGCAGCGTAAACCCCCCTACTAGCGGGAGGGCAGATACGCAGTATTTT.

This sequence joins TRBV7-8 and TRBJ1-2; D is unclear. The CDR3 is 14 residues long. The V gene lost 5 bases and the J gene lost 4 bases, with 14 bases spanning the gap. Germline values: CDR1 SGHVS, CDR2 FQNEAQ. Here the CDR3 DNA reads TGTGCCAGCAGCCCGGACTTTGCCAGCTATGGCTACACCTTC. Translation: CASSPDFASYGYTF. The whole variable domain, filled in from reference TRBV7-8 and TRBJ1-2, reads GAGVSQSPRYKVAKRGQDVALRCDPISGHVSLFWYQQALGQGPEFLTYFQNEAQLDKSGLPSDRFFAERPEGSVSTLKIQRTQQEDSAVYLCASSPDFASYGYTFGSGTRLTVV.

The gene calls are TRBV28 and TRBJ1-2; D remains ambiguous. V dropped 6 bases and J dropped 1 base, with 6 bases sitting between them. Per germline, CDR1 MDHEN and CDR2 SYDVKM. This CDR3 spans 12 amino acids. DNA for the CDR3: TGTGCCAGCAGCTCCCTTAACTATGGCTACACCTTC. This sequence encodes CASSSLNYGYTF.

This chain joins TRBV27 and TRBJ1-2; 8 bases match TRBD1. Trimming removed 10 bases from V and 4 bases from J; junction bases left unmatched: 11. Germline CDR1 is MNHEY and CDR2 is SMNVEV (reference sequence). There are 14 residues in the CDR3. The CDR3 reads CATQQGAQVYGYTF. The CDR3, as DNA: TGTGCCACCCAGCAGGGGGCGCAGGTCTATGGCTACACCTTC.

For the CDR3, the DNA is TGTGCCAGCAGCCTTCCGGGACTAGCGGCCGGGGAGCTGTTTTTT. This gives the protein CASSLPGLAAGELFF. The chain links TRBV5-4 to TRBJ2-2; TRBD2 aligns across 11 bases. Germline V gene data show CDR1 as SGHNT and CDR2 as YYREEE (reference sequence). V lost 4 bases to trimming and J lost 6 bases; unmatched junction nucleotides: 5. This CDR3 is 15 amino acids long.

The chain recombines TRBV14 with TRBJ2-1; no clear D. Germline V gene sequence: CDR1 SGHDN, CDR2 FVKESK. The CDR3 covers 16 residues. V was clipped by 4 bases and J by 10 bases, with 23 bases between them. The CDR3 region is CASSPSWVNPLREQFF. DNA for the CDR3: TGTGCCAGCAGCCCTTCGTGGGTCAATCCCCTGAGGGAGCAGTTCTTC.

About this clone: This CDR3 is also generated by other DNA sequences in the sample. The V gene is TRBV28, the J gene TRBJ2-7, with TRBD1 identical over 8 bases. Germline V gene sequence: CDR1 MDHEN, CDR2 SYDVKM. The CDR3 runs 14 residues. J gave up 3 bases and V 3 bases, and 4 bases lay outside the gene matches. The CDR3 loop reads CASSFGQGNYEQYF. The CDR3 nucleotides read TGTGCCAGCAGTTTTGGACAGGGCAACTACGAGCAGTACTTC. The complete variable domain, with remaining parts taken from reference TRBV28 and TRBJ2-7, reads DVKVTQSSRYLVKRTGEKVFLECVQDMDHENMFWYRQDPGLGLRLIYFSYDVKMKEKGDIPEGYSVSREKKERFSLILESASTNQTSMYLCASSFGQGNYEQYFGPGTRLTVT.

The chain is built from TRBV28 and TRBJ1-5; 11 bases agree with TRBD1. V was pared by 5 bases and J by 6 bases, with 15 bases of the junction left unmatched. Germline V gene sequence: CDR1 MDHEN, CDR2 SYDVKM. The CDR3 length is 18 residues. The CDR3 nucleotides read TGTGCCAGCAGTCAAATGGGACAGGGGGGGCGAGGGTCTCAGCCCCAGCATTTT. It encodes CASSQMGQGGRGSQPQHF.

The V gene is TRBV4-3, the J gene TRBJ1-5, with TRBD1 as a possible D gene (6 bases). This CDR3 spans 14 amino acids. Trimming stripped 2 bases from V and 5 bases from J, with 10 bases between. CDR1 LGHNA and CDR2 YSLEER come from the germline V gene. The CDR3 coding sequence is TGCGCCAGCAGCCAACCTTCAGGGGATCAGCCCCAGCATTTT. This encodes CASSQPSGDQPQHF.

The table lists this clone with a count of one. Its ends do not fully match the called genes, so a read error is possible. This chain joins TRBV7-7 and TRBJ2-3; D ambiguous. Germline V CDR1 and CDR2: SSHAT, FNYEAQ (reference sequence). The length of the CDR3 is 13 residues. DNA for the CDR3: TGTGCTAGCAGCCCAGAATTGACAGATACGCAGTATTTT. This codes for CASSPELTDTQYF.

The gene calls are TRBV4-3 and TRBJ2-3, with a possible D match to TRBD2 (6 bases). Per germline, CDR1 LGHNA and CDR2 YSLEER. The V end was cut by 0 bases, the J end by 2 bases, with 21 bases between. The CDR3 has 19 residues. DNA for the CDR3: TGCGCCAGCAGCCAAGATCCGCCTGTGGGGCGGGGCTTCACAGATACGCAGTATTTT. Its protein product is CASSQDPPVGRGFTDTQYF.

The chain carries TRBV28 and TRBJ2-1; 8 nucleotides match TRBD1. The junction had 10 bases not matched to a gene; V was cut back by 5 bases and J by 4 bases. The CDR3 loop spans 16 amino acids. Germline lookup yields CDR1 MDHEN and CDR2 SYDVKM. CDR3 DNA sequence: TGTGCCAGCAGTCTGCCGGACAGGGTAGGGTACAATGAGCAGTTCTTC. Amino acids: CASSLPDRVGYNEQFF. Complete variable domain (other parts from reference TRBV28 and TRBJ2-1): DVKVTQSSRYLVKRTGEKVFLECVQDMDHENMFWYRQDPGLGLRLIYFSYDVKMKEKGDIPEGYSVSREKKERFSLILESASTNQTSMYLCASSLPDRVGYNEQFFGPGTRLTVL.

V and J are TRBV28 and TRBJ2-1; unclear D gene. Germline V gene lookup returns CDR1 MDHEN and CDR2 SYDVKM. Trimming shortened V by 2 bases and J by 6 bases, and 8 bases separated the two germline ends. This CDR3 is 13 amino acids long. The CDR3: CASSLERGNEQFF. The CDR3 DNA reads TGTGCCAGCAGTTTAGAGCGCGGCAATGAGCAGTTCTTC.

This clone has only one observation. The rearrangement links TRBV11-2 to TRBJ1-2, with 9 bases identical to TRBD1. V lost 7 bases and J lost 3; bases outside the gene matches: 12. The CDR3 consists of 16 residues. Germline V gene sequence: CDR1 SGHAT, CDR2 FQNNGV. The DNA for the CDR3 is TGTGCCAGCACCCACCCCGAGGGACAGGGCGACTATGGCTACACCTTC. The encoded protein is CASTHPEGQGDYGYTF.

The chain uses TRBV6-5 and TRBJ2-5, with a weak D call TRBD2 (5 bases). The CDR3 contains 13 residues. V dropped 6 bases and J dropped 3 bases, with 11 bases sitting between them. CDR1 and CDR2 from the germline V gene are MNHEY and SVGAGI. The CDR3 loop is CASRRTPEETQYF. The DNA for the CDR3 is TGTGCCAGCAGACGGACTCCTGAAGAGACCCAGTACTTC.

The V call is TRBV5-1, the J call TRBJ1-4; D perhaps matches TRBD1 (5 bases). This CDR3 region has 15 residues. V dropped 4 bases and J dropped 6 bases, with 16 bases sitting between them. Germline CDR1 reads SGHRS; CDR2 reads YFSETQ. The CDR3 here is CASSVDQGGDEKLFF. The DNA for the CDR3 is TGCGCCAGCAGCGTGGACCAGGGAGGAGATGAAAAACTGTTTTTT.

CDR3 DNA: TGTGCCACCAGTGATTCCCAGGGGCATGAAAAACTGTTTTTT. It translates to CATSDSQGHEKLFF. The rearrangement links TRBV24-1 to TRBJ1-4; weak D call: TRBD1 (6 bases). There are 14 residues in the CDR3. V was shortened by 2 bases and J by 6 bases, with 9 bases between the two germline ends. Germline lookup yields CDR1 KGHDR and CDR2 SFDVKD.

V gene TRBV6-5 combines with J gene TRBJ1-1; D gene ambiguous. Germline V lookup: CDR1 MNHEY, CDR2 SVGAGI. The CDR3 is 12 residues long. Trimming left V 8 bases short and J 1 base short, with 8 bases between. CDR3 sequence: CASSSWNTEAFF. The CDR3 nucleotides are TGTGCCAGCTCGTCTTGGAACACTGAAGCTTTCTTT.

This clone was seen just once. The chain combines TRBV3-1 (or the pseudogene TRBV3-2) with TRBJ1-1; 7 nucleotides agree with TRBD1. V shed 5 bases, J shed 5 bases, and the junction held 14 bases outside the gene matches. There are 16 residues in the CDR3. The V gene's germline CDR1 is LGHDT and CDR2 YNNKEL (reference sequence). The CDR3 sequence: CASSENLAGGRTEAFF. The CDR3 bases are TGTGCCAGCAGCGAAAACCTGGCAGGGGGGAGGACTGAAGCTTTCTTT.